The table lists the clone carrying this TCR beta chain with a few counts. Its antigen is currently unknown. The junction and the germline gene differ at one end; a read error may be behind it. The sample belongs to a study of human T cells and chemical hapten exposure. Methods used by the authors: The median was about 96,000 TCRs per sample, ranging 23,224 to 690,600. One entry per CDR3 protein results from TCRdb running MiXCR on the RACE reads. TCRdb, not the original authors, processed these V and J calls. The sample carries about 340,000 distinct CDR3 sequences, under 8% recorded once. This sample's time point: patch test 1, 2 weeks after DPC sensitization. The treatment: therapeutic diphenylcyclopropenone sensitization with weekly scalp DPC. Donors were 18 to 70-year-old alopecia patients suitable for DPC. This CDR3 is built from 15 residues. Germline V CDR1 and CDR2: SGDLS, YYNGEE. Study observations and caveats: With alopecia, donors may have immune responses unlike healthy people's.

The starting material was whole blood, obtained in connection with sensitization to the hapten diphenylcyclopropenone (DPC). The clonotype originates from a woman aged 18-29 years with alopecia areata. Some clones in this sample may be carry-over from other donors' samples. The rearrangement joins TRBV9 to TRBJ2-3; D might be TRBD2 (6 bases). CDR3 sequence: CASSVDRAGTGTQYF. The CDR3 bases are TGTGCCAGCAGCGTAGACCGAGCGGGTACAGGTACGCAGTATTTT.